The 8 T cell receptor beta chains reported below all come from one sample, sequenced in a study of blood T cells in healthy people across ages. Primed by a sample-barcoded 5' primer and a J-beta primer mix, a second PCR proceeded for roughly 7 to 11 cycles. TCRdb ran MiXCR on the 5' RACE reads and lists one entry per CDR3 protein. Found here are about 900,000 distinct CDR3 sequences, around 48% of them singletons; the top ten hold roughly 12%. The material sequenced was blood. Receptors originate from a young man in good health.

The table lists this clonotype with a few counts. The rearrangement links TRBV4-1 to TRBJ2-1; D may be TRBD2 (5 bases). CDR1 is MGHRA and CDR2 is YSYEKL in the germline V gene. V gave up 0 bases and J gave up 4 bases, with 10 bases separating them. The CDR3 has 15 residues. The CDR3 protein is CASSQEISAYNEQFF. The CDR3 nucleotides read TGCGCCAGCAGCCAAGAGATTAGCGCGTACAATGAGCAGTTCTTC.

The chain has TRBV27 and TRBJ2-5; TRBD1 is a possible D gene (6 bases). The J call may be faulty, since TRBJ2-7 better matches the DNA end. There are 13 residues in the CDR3. From germline, CDR1 is MNHEY and CDR2 SMNVEV (reference sequence). CDR3 protein: CASSLRGIHEQYF. The CDR3 DNA follows: TGTGCCAGCAGTTTAAGGGGGATCCACGAGCAGTACTTC.

The chain recombines TRBV27 with TRBJ2-5, with 9 bases aligning to TRBD2. The DNA end is a closer match to TRBJ2-7, so the J assignment may be wrong. This CDR3 spans 14 amino acids. Looked up from germline, CDR1 is MNHEY and CDR2 is SMNVEV (reference sequence). As DNA, the CDR3 is TGTGCCAGCAGTGCACCGGGACTAGCCCACGAGCAGTACTTC. Encoded protein: CASSAPGLAHEQYF.

The V call is TRBV4-1, the J call TRBJ2-7, with TRBD2 as a possible D gene (7 bases). Trimming shortened V by 1 base and J by 3 bases, and 13 bases separated the two germline ends. The germline V gene has CDR1 MGHRA and CDR2 YSYEKL. The CDR3 is 15 amino acids. The CDR3 is CASSQGGGGIYEQYF. CDR3 bases: TGCGCCAGCAGCCAAGGCGGGGGCGGCATCTACGAGCAGTACTTC.

The V gene is TRBV20-1, the J gene TRBJ1-2; 8 nucleotides align to TRBD1. V lost 5 bases, J lost 5 bases, and 4 bases stayed unmatched. This CDR3 is built from 12 residues. Germline V lookup: CDR1 DFQATT, CDR2 SNEGSKA (reference sequence). CDR3 residues: CSASRTGYGYTF. The CDR3, as DNA: TGCAGTGCTTCCCGGACAGGGTATGGCTACACCTTC.

Written as DNA, the CDR3 is TGTGCCGCCGAGGTCGCCTGGGGCACTGAAGCTTTCTTT. Its translation is CAAEVAWGTEAFF. The V gene is TRBV6-1, the J gene TRBJ1-1; D ambiguous. V lost 11 bases and J lost 4, with 17 bases in between. The CDR3 is 13 amino acids. CDR1 MNHNS and CDR2 SASEGT come from the germline V gene.

This chain uses TRBV28 with TRBJ2-5; tentatively, D is TRBD1 or TRBD2 (7 bases each). The last part of the DNA fits TRBJ2-7 better; the J call may be wrong. There are 14 residues in the CDR3. Germline CDR1 and CDR2: MDHEN and SYDVKM. The CDR3 loop is CASNSGTAGYEQYF. For the CDR3, the DNA is TGTGCCAGCAACAGCGGGACAGCCGGCTACGAGCAGTACTTC.

This clonotype was counted a few times. CDR3 sequence: CASSLIFRGNVGYTF. The CDR3, as DNA: TGTGCCAGCAGCTTAATATTCCGGGGCAACGTTGGCTACACCTTC. This chain joins TRBV27 and TRBJ1-2; D possibly corresponds to TRBD1 (5 bases). The CDR3 length is 15 residues. The V and J ends lost 6 bases and 7 bases respectively, with 21 bases between them. The V gene's germline CDR1 is MNHEY and CDR2 SMNVEV (reference sequence).